The rows below give T cell receptor beta chains drawn from one sample of a study of vaccination effects on CD4 cells after COVID-19. Only in-frame clones appear in the TCRdb table, and some are missing; sequencing was by immunoSEQ multiplex PCR. Seen here are fewer than 40,000 clones, about 67% observed once, and the top ten hold 14% to 15%. Their recognized antigens are unknown. The material sequenced was CD4+ T cells from PBMCs cultured without peptide, taken after COVID-19 vaccination. These receptors all come from a human donor who received a COVID-19 vaccine. CDR3s include the opening cysteine and the closing phenylalanine or tryptophan. D genes are given only for firm matches. The size of a clone is reported for some rows only, either as once, few or many, or as a class for expanded clones.

J gene: TRBJ2-1; clone size: -; D gene: -; V gene: TRBV6-5; CDR3 DNA: TGTGCCAGCAGTTACCGCAGGGTAGGGTACAATGAGCAGTTCTTC; CDR3 protein: CASSYRRVGYNEQFF
J gene: TRBJ1-1; clone size: once; D gene: -; V gene: TRBV4-1; CDR3 DNA: TGCGCCAGCAGCCCCCTCAAAACCAGGGTTGGAAAAAACACTGAAGCTTTCTTT; CDR3 protein: CASSPLKTRVGKNTEAFF
J gene: TRBJ2-5; clone size: few; D gene: -; V gene: TRBV6-1; CDR3 DNA: TGTGCCAGCAGTGAAGCGGTATCAGGGGCCGCGTCGGGAGAGACCCAGTACTTC; CDR3 protein: CASSEAVSGAASGETQYF
J gene: TRBJ2-7; clone size: -; D gene: -; V gene: TRBV28; CDR3 DNA: TGTGCCAGCAGCAAGACAGCACCTACCTACGAGCAGTACTTC; CDR3 protein: CASSKTAPTYEQYF
J gene: TRBJ1-2; clone size: -; D gene: TRBD1; V gene: TRBV4-2; CDR3 DNA: TGTGCCAGCAGCCAAGAACGATCCGACAGGGGGGAAGGGACTAACTATGGCTACACCTTC; CDR3 protein: CASSQERSDRGEGTNYGYTF
J gene: TRBJ2-2; clone size: -; D gene: TRBD1; V gene: TRBV9; CDR3 DNA: TGTGCCAGCAGTCTACAGGGGTTAGGCGGGGAGCTGTTTTTT; CDR3 protein: CASSLQGLGGELFF
J gene: TRBJ2-7; clone size: few; D gene: -; V gene: TRBV19; CDR3 DNA: TGTGCCAGTAGTAGAGGACAGAGGACCTACGAGCAGTACTTC; CDR3 protein: CASSRGQRTYEQYF
J gene: TRBJ2-5; clone size: -; D gene: -; V gene: TRBV13; CDR3 DNA: TGTGCCAGCAGCGGCGCCGGGGAGACCCAGTACTTC; CDR3 protein: CASSGAGETQYF
J gene: TRBJ1-4; clone size: few; D gene: -; V gene: TRBV4-3; CDR3 DNA: TGCGCCAGCAGCCAAGATCGCAGGGAAAAACTGTTTTTT; CDR3 protein: CASSQDRREKLFF
J gene: TRBJ2-4; clone size: -; D gene: -; V gene: TRBV25-1; CDR3 DNA: TGTGCCAGCTGTCGCGAAAACATTCAGTACTTC; CDR3 protein: CASCRENIQYF
J gene: TRBJ1-5; clone size: -; D gene: -; V gene: TRBV7-9; CDR3 DNA: TGTGCCAGCAGCGGTACAAGCAATCAGCCCCAGCATTTT; CDR3 protein: CASSGTSNQPQHF
J gene: TRBJ2-7; clone size: -; D gene: -; V gene: TRBV19; CDR3 DNA: TGTGCCAGTGGACTCGGACTCTCCTACGAGCAGTACTTC; CDR3 protein: CASGLGLSYEQYF
J gene: TRBJ2-7; clone size: -; D gene: -; V gene: TRBV7-8; CDR3 DNA: TGTGCCAGCAGCCGGCCGACGGGGGAGCAGTACTTC; CDR3 protein: CASSRPTGEQYF
J gene: TRBJ1-1; clone size: few; D gene: -; V gene: TRBV5-4; CDR3 DNA: TGTGCCAGCAGCTTGAGTCAGCTAACCACTGAAGCTTTCTTT; CDR3 protein: CASSLSQLTTEAFF
J gene: TRBJ2-7; clone size: -; D gene: TRBD1; V gene: TRBV6-5; CDR3 DNA: TGTGCCAGCAGTTCCGGGACAGGGGCGACCTACGAGCAGTACTTC; CDR3 protein: CASSSGTGATYEQYF
J gene: TRBJ2-1; clone size: -; D gene: TRBD2; V gene: TRBV2; CDR3 DNA: TGTGCCAGCAGGACGGGGGGGGCCGCCTACAATGAGCAGTTCTTC; CDR3 protein: CASRTGGAAYNEQFF
J gene: TRBJ1-2; clone size: -; D gene: TRBD1; V gene: TRBV28; CDR3 DNA: TGTGCCAGCAGCCCGGGACAGGTTAACTATGGCTACACCTTC; CDR3 protein: CASSPGQVNYGYTF
J gene: TRBJ2-5; clone size: -; D gene: -; V gene: TRBV6-5; CDR3 DNA: TGTGCCAGCGGACCATCATACTGGACCCAGTACTTC; CDR3 protein: CASGPSYWTQYF
J gene: TRBJ1-3; clone size: -; D gene: -; V gene: TRBV4-2; CDR3 DNA: TGTGCCAGCAGCCAAGATGGTCCGGGTACTGGAAACACCATATATTTT; CDR3 protein: CASSQDGPGTGNTIYF
J gene: TRBJ2-1; clone size: -; D gene: -; V gene: TRBV7-8; CDR3 DNA: TGTGCCAGCAGCCCGGACAGAAATGAGCAGTTCTTC; CDR3 protein: CASSPDRNEQFF
J gene: TRBJ2-4; clone size: -; D gene: TRBD1; V gene: TRBV2; CDR3 DNA: TGTGCCAGCAGGGGGACAGGGGGAAACATTCAGTACTTC; CDR3 protein: CASRGTGGNIQYF
J gene: TRBJ2-3; clone size: -; D gene: TRBD2; V gene: TRBV5-4; CDR3 DNA: TGTGCCAGCAGCTTGGCGGTAGCGGGAGGGAGCACAGATACGCAGTATTTT; CDR3 protein: CASSLAVAGGSTDTQYF
J gene: TRBJ2-7; clone size: -; D gene: TRBD1; V gene: TRBV4-2; CDR3 DNA: TGTGCCAGCAGCCAAGGGTTGGGACAGGGCTCTACGTTCGAGCAGTACTTC; CDR3 protein: CASSQGLGQGSTFEQYF
J gene: TRBJ2-3; clone size: -; D gene: TRBD2; V gene: TRBV3-1/TRBV3-2; CDR3 DNA: TGTGCCAGCAGCCAAGAAACGACCGGGAGGGCAGATACGCAGTATTTT; CDR3 protein: CASSQETTGRADTQYF
J gene: TRBJ1-6; clone size: few; D gene: -; V gene: TRBV19; CDR3 DNA: TGTGCCAGTAGTGGGAGCTCCTATAATTCACCCCTCCACTTT; CDR3 protein: CASSGSSYNSPLHF
J gene: TRBJ1-2; clone size: -; D gene: TRBD1; V gene: TRBV28; CDR3 DNA: TGTGCCAGCAGGTACCGACAGGGTGGCGGCGGCTACACCTTC; CDR3 protein: CASRYRQGGGGYTF
J gene: TRBJ2-3; clone size: once; D gene: -; V gene: TRBV9; CDR3 DNA: TGTGCCAGCAGCGACGGGACTAGCACAGATACGCAGTATTTT; CDR3 protein: CASSDGTSTDTQYF
J gene: TRBJ1-5; clone size: few; D gene: -; V gene: TRBV10-1; CDR3 DNA: TGCGCCAGCAGCGTAAAGGACACTAGCAATCAGCCCCAGCATTTT; CDR3 protein: CASSVKDTSNQPQHF
J gene: TRBJ2-3; clone size: -; D gene: -; V gene: TRBV6-2/TRBV6-3; CDR3 DNA: TGTGCCAGCAGTCCCGGAGGGGGCGGGAGGTACACAGATACGCAGTATTTT; CDR3 protein: CASSPGGGGRYTDTQYF
J gene: TRBJ2-3; clone size: -; D gene: -; V gene: TRBV7-9; CDR3 DNA: TGTGCCAGCAGCTTAATAAAAGGCCGGACAGATACGCAGTATTTT; CDR3 protein: CASSLIKGRTDTQYF
J gene: TRBJ1-2; clone size: -; D gene: -; V gene: TRBV2; CDR3 DNA: TGTGCCAGCAGACAGGGCCAGGGCTATGGCTACACCTTC; CDR3 protein: CASRQGQGYGYTF
J gene: TRBJ1-2; clone size: few; D gene: -; V gene: TRBV29-1; CDR3 DNA: TGCAGCGTTGTACCGGGACACAACTCTAACTATGGCTACACCTTC; CDR3 protein: CSVVPGHNSNYGYTF
J gene: TRBJ2-1; clone size: -; D gene: TRBD2; V gene: TRBV6-1; CDR3 DNA: TGTGCCAGCAGTGAGCGGACTAGCGGGAGGGCCTTCGTCTTCTATGAGCAGTTCTTC; CDR3 protein: CASSERTSGRAFVFYEQFF
J gene: TRBJ2-7; clone size: -; D gene: TRBD2; V gene: TRBV6-5; CDR3 DNA: TGTGCCAGCAGTCGGACTAGCGGGAGATACGAGCAGTACTTC; CDR3 protein: CASSRTSGRYEQYF